This entry features one T cell receptor beta chain sequence. Antigen unknown. The data belong to a study of T-cell memory formation after mild COVID-19. Study-level information: TCR clusters were mostly confined to one donor each. Study outcomes and limitations: Still unconfirmed is whether the second-wave clones peaking on day 37 recognized SARS-CoV-2. A balance of CD4 and CD8 characterized clones contracting day 15 to 85, whereas later expanders leaned CD4+.

TCRdb fed the 5' RACE reads into MiXCR, producing one record per CDR3 protein. Of about 440,000 distinct CDR3 sequences in the sample, 20% were seen once. Trimming pared 4 bases from V and 6 bases from J, leaving 10 bases between. This CDR3 has 14 amino acids. Per the germline V gene, CDR1 is KGHSH and CDR2 is LQKENI. What was sequenced was PBMCs or a T cell subset sorted from them (not recorded which). The chain carries TRBV18 and TRBJ1-6, with D tentatively TRBD1 (6 bases). The source of this sequence is an adult woman who had mild COVID-19 (a few samples of this study predate the infection). Cell type and time point are not known. The CDR3 region has the DNA TGTGCCAGCTCACTTAACAGGGCTAATTCACCCCTCCACTTT. It encodes CASSLNRANSPLHF.